These T cell receptor beta chains were read from a single sample in a study of OX40 agonist ivuxolimab in advanced cancers. Using immunoSEQ multiplex PCR, the repertoire was profiled, and TCRdb retains in-frame clones only, with some absent. The data contain fewer than 70,000 clones, about 90% of them singletons. The sample here was CD4+ or CD8+ T cells sorted from blood, taken in a trial of the OX40 agonist ivuxolimab. Every receptor here comes from an adult with an advanced solid tumor such as melanoma, head and neck, liver or kidney cancer. The CDR3 runs from the conserved cysteine through the conserved F or W. A D gene is named only where the DNA matches it firmly. Clone size is given for some rows only: seen once, a few or many times, or a class if the clone is expanded.

DNA,CDR3,D,V,J,size
TGCGCCAGCAGTCCGGGACAGGGTAATCGGGAGCTGTTTTTT,CASSPGQGNRELFF,TRBD1,TRBV5-1,TRBJ2-2,few
TGCGCCAGCAGCCAGAGTTACGAGCAGTACTTC,CASSQSYEQYF,NA,TRBV4-1,TRBJ2-7,NA
TGTGCCATCGTAGGGACTGGAAACACCATATATTTT,CAIVGTGNTIYF,NA,TRBV10-3,TRBJ1-3,NA
TGTGCCAGCTCACCAGGTTCGGGCGGGGGCGAGCAGTACTTC,CASSPGSGGGEQYF,TRBD2,TRBV18,TRBJ2-7,NA
TGTGCCAGCAGCCCCGGGACTAGCGGCACTCCCCAGTACTTC,CASSPGTSGTPQYF,TRBD2,TRBV11-2,TRBJ2-5,NA
TGTGCCAGCAGCACGGACGTTAATGAAAAACTGTTTTTT,CASSTDVNEKLFF,NA,TRBV11-3,TRBJ1-4,NA
TGTGCCAGCAGCTTAGAAGCGGGAGTGGGTTACAATGAGCAGTTCTTC,CASSLEAGVGYNEQFF,TRBD2,TRBV7-9,TRBJ2-1,NA
TGTGCCAGTAGTATCGTTGGTAAGGTGAATCAGCCCCAGCATTTT,CASSIVGKVNQPQHF,NA,TRBV19,TRBJ1-5,NA
TGTGCCAGCAGGCTAGCGGAGACCCAGTACTTC,CASRLAETQYF,NA,TRBV7-2,TRBJ2-5,NA
TGTGCCAGAAGCCAGAGGGGGGAGACCCAGTACTTC,CARSQRGETQYF,NA,TRBV5-3,TRBJ2-5,NA
TGTGCCAGCAGCCAAAACCAAGAGACCCAGTACTTC,CASSQNQETQYF,NA,TRBV14,TRBJ2-5,NA
TGTGCCAGCAGCTTAGACGGGTCTGGAAACACCATATATTTT,CASSLDGSGNTIYF,NA,TRBV7-6,TRBJ1-3,NA
TGTGCCAGCAGCGTAGGCAGCCGGGGCTACACCTTC,CASSVGSRGYTF,NA,TRBV9,TRBJ1-2,NA
TGTGCCAGCAGCCAGATCTCAGTCTCCGGCACCATATATTTT,CASSQISVSGTIYF,NA,TRBV4-2,TRBJ1-3,once
TGTGCCAGCAGCTTAGATGGACAGACCCAAGAGACCCAGTACTTC,CASSLDGQTQETQYF,NA,TRBV11-3,TRBJ2-5,NA
TGTGCCAGCAGTTTCGATAGCGGGAAGAATGAGCAGTTCTTC,CASSFDSGKNEQFF,TRBD2,TRBV28,TRBJ2-1,once
TGTGCCAGCTCACCACAAAGGGGAGCTGACTACGAGCAGTACTTC,CASSPQRGADYEQYF,NA,TRBV18,TRBJ2-7,few
TGCGCCAGGAACACCGGGGAGCTGTTTTTT,CARNTGELFF,NA,TRBV23-1,TRBJ2-2,NA
TGTGCCAGCAGTTTGAAGCAGGGGGCCCGAACCAATGAGCAGTTCTTC,CASSLKQGARTNEQFF,TRBD1,TRBV11-1,TRBJ2-1,NA
TGCGCCAGCAGCTTGGAGGGAAGGGGGGCAGACGAGCAGTACTTC,CASSLEGRGADEQYF,NA,TRBV5-1,TRBJ2-7,NA
TGCGCCAGCAGCCAAGGGGGGACAGGTTACAATGAGCAGTTCTTC,CASSQGGTGYNEQFF,TRBD1,TRBV4-1,TRBJ2-1,NA
TGTGCCAGCAGTGATCGGGGACCGAACTCCTACAATGAGCAGTTCTTC,CASSDRGPNSYNEQFF,NA,TRBV2,TRBJ2-1,NA
TGTGCCAGCAGTGGAAGACAGAACAGCGGCTACACCTTC,CASSGRQNSGYTF,NA,TRBV2,TRBJ1-2,NA
TGTGCCAGCAGACGACAGGGAGGAGGGGGACAGCCCCAGCATTTT,CASRRQGGGGQPQHF,TRBD1,TRBV6-6,TRBJ1-5,NA
TGCGCCAGCAGCTTGGACACGGGGGCCTACGAGCAGTACTTC,CASSLDTGAYEQYF,NA,TRBV5-1,TRBJ2-7,NA
TGTGCCAGCAGCAGTACAGGAGAAGAGACCCAGTACTTC,CASSSTGEETQYF,NA,TRBV5-4,TRBJ2-5,NA
TGTGCCAGCAGTTCCCCGGGACTAGCGAGCCATGAGCAGTTCTTC,CASSSPGLASHEQFF,TRBD2,TRBV6-5,TRBJ2-1,NA
TGTGCCAGCTCACCACGGGAGGGCCTGGAGACCCAGTACTTC,CASSPREGLETQYF,TRBD2,TRBV18,TRBJ2-5,NA
TGTGCCAGCAGTTCAACCGTCGGGGAGACCCAGTACTTC,CASSSTVGETQYF,NA,TRBV28,TRBJ2-5,NA
TGCGCCAGCAGCTCCCTGACTAGCGGGTCCTACAATGAGCAGTTCTTC,CASSSLTSGSYNEQFF,TRBD2,TRBV5-1,TRBJ2-1,NA
TGTGCCAGCAGGTCAGGGGGGGGAGAGACTGAAGCTTTCTTT,CASRSGGGETEAFF,TRBD1,TRBV7-8,TRBJ1-1,NA
TGCGCCAGCAGCCAACTTAGCGGGAGTCGGGCCAAAAACATTCAGTACTTC,CASSQLSGSRAKNIQYF,TRBD2,TRBV4-1,TRBJ2-4,NA
TGTGCCAGCAGTTACGGTTACACCGGGGAGCTGTTTTTT,CASSYGYTGELFF,NA,TRBV6-6,TRBJ2-2,NA
TGTGCCACCAGCAGAGATAAAGGGCGAGAGCAGTTCTTC,CATSRDKGREQFF,NA,TRBV15,TRBJ2-1,NA
TGCGCCAGCAGCTTGGAAAGCTGGAACACTGAAGCTTTCTTT,CASSLESWNTEAFF,NA,TRBV5-1,TRBJ1-1,NA
TGCAGTGGGGGTGGGCAGGGGACCCAGTACTTC,CSGGGQGTQYF,NA,TRBV20-1,TRBJ2-5,NA
TGCGCCAGCAGCCAAGATTATCGCAGGGGGCACTTTTACGAGCAGTACTTC,CASSQDYRRGHFYEQYF,TRBD1,TRBV4-3,TRBJ2-7,NA
TGTGCCAGCAGCGTCACCGGGACCATCACCGGGGAGCTGTTTTTT,CASSVTGTITGELFF,NA,TRBV9,TRBJ2-2,NA
TGTGCCAGCAGTTACGGGGGAGGAGGCGAGACCCAGTACTTC,CASSYGGGGETQYF,NA,TRBV6-6,TRBJ2-5,NA
TGTGCCAGCAGCTTATTGGGGGGCACAGATACGCAGTATTTT,CASSLLGGTDTQYF,NA,TRBV7-6,TRBJ2-3,NA
TGTGCCAGCAGGAGAGGGGCTAGCGGACCCTACGAGCAGTACTTC,CASRRGASGPYEQYF,TRBD2,TRBV6-5,TRBJ2-7,NA
TGTGCCAGCAGGAGGTTTGACGTGAACACTGAAGCTTTCTTT,CASRRFDVNTEAFF,NA,TRBV5-6,TRBJ1-1,few
TGTGCCAGCCAATCTAGCGGGCCATACAATGAGCAGTTCTTC,CASQSSGPYNEQFF,TRBD2,TRBV28,TRBJ2-1,once
TGTGCCAGCAGTCGAATCCACTACGAGCAGTACTTC,CASSRIHYEQYF,NA,TRBV28,TRBJ2-7,NA
TGTGCCAGTAATAGAGGAGGGCCTGGGGCCAACGTCCTGACTTTC,CASNRGGPGANVLTF,NA,TRBV19,TRBJ2-6,NA